This is a list of T cell receptor beta chains from one sample in a study of early T cells in non-severe SARS-CoV-2 infection. MiXCR was run by TCRdb on the 5' RACE reads, yielding one entry per CDR3 protein. This sample has tens of thousands of distinct CDR3 sequences, with 9.5% to 15% found just once. The sample was whole blood, taken at baseline. The receptors were gathered from an adult who was a healthcare worker with PCR-confirmed SARS-CoV-2 infection or an uninfected control (not recorded which). CDR3s include the opening cysteine and the closing phenylalanine or tryptophan. D genes are given only for firm matches. Only some rows state a clone size, as once, few, many or a class for expanded clones.

V gene,J gene,D gene,clone size,CDR3 DNA,CDR3 protein
TRBV12-3/TRBV12-4,TRBJ1-1,TRBD1,many,TGTGCCAGCAGTTTACAGGGGGTTCCTGAAGCTTTCTTT,CASSLQGVPEAFF
TRBV10-3,TRBJ1-2,NA,NA,TGTGCCACCAGGGGAGGGGATGGCTACACCTTC,CATRGGDGYTF
TRBV7-2,TRBJ1-2,NA,few,TGTGCCAGCAGCTATCCACCGACGGTGCTGAGATATGGCTACACCTTC,CASSYPPTVLRYGYTF
TRBV12-3/TRBV12-4,TRBJ2-5,NA,NA,TGTGCCAGCAGTTTCAGACAGACCCAAGAGACCCAGTACTTC,CASSFRQTQETQYF
TRBV20-1,TRBJ1-2,TRBD1,NA,TGCAGTGCTAGGGGACAGGGATCGCATGGCTACACCTTC,CSARGQGSHGYTF
TRBV28,TRBJ2-2,NA,few,TGTGCCAGCAGTTGGGGCCTAAGGGCGGCAAACACCGGGGAGCTGTTTTTT,CASSWGLRAANTGELFF
TRBV6-5,TRBJ2-1,TRBD1,NA,TGTGCCAGCAGTTACACGGGACAGGGTCCTCGGGAGCAGTTCTTC,CASSYTGQGPREQFF
TRBV28,TRBJ1-2,NA,NA,TGTGCCAGCAGAACGCGGGGGGACTATGGCTACACCTTC,CASRTRGDYGYTF
TRBV6-6,TRBJ2-6,TRBD1,few,TGTGCCAGCAGTGGGACAGAGGGTGGGGCCAACGTCCTGACTTTC,CASSGTEGGANVLTF
TRBV11-2,TRBJ2-5,NA,many,TGTGCCAGCAGCCCCACGGGACAACGCTCGGAGACCCAGTACTTC,CASSPTGQRSETQYF
TRBV4-1,TRBJ2-1,NA,NA,TGCGCCAGCACCCAATATCACGGGGTCCCAGACAATGAGCAGTTCTTC,CASTQYHGVPDNEQFF
TRBV2,TRBJ2-1,NA,NA,TGTGCCAGCAGTGAAGGGCCAGGCTCACCACATGAGCAGTTCTTC,CASSEGPGSPHEQFF
TRBV2,TRBJ2-5,NA,many,TGTGCCAGCAGTGAACAACAGGGCCAAGAGACCCAGTACTTC,CASSEQQGQETQYF
TRBV6-2/TRBV6-3,TRBJ2-3,NA,many,TGTGCCAGCAGTTACGACACAGATACGCAGTATTTT,CASSYDTDTQYF
TRBV27,TRBJ1-5,NA,NA,TGTGCCAGGGCAAATCAGCCCCAGCATTTT,CARANQPQHF
TRBV6-6,TRBJ2-5,TRBD2,few,TGTGCCAGCAGTTCAATTTCGGGGGGGGCGTGGGAGACCCAGTACTTC,CASSSISGGAWETQYF
TRBV20-1,TRBJ2-7,TRBD2,many,TGCAGTGCTAGAGAAGCGGGGGGACCGAACTACGAGCAGTACTTC,CSAREAGGPNYEQYF
TRBV20-1,TRBJ1-4,TRBD1,many,TGCGGACAGGGGGCACGTGAAAAACTGTTTTTT,CGQGAREKLFF
TRBV11-2,TRBJ2-2,TRBD1,few,TGTGCCAGCAGCTCAACGACAGGGCACGGGGAGCTGTTTTTT,CASSSTTGHGELFF
TRBV29-1,TRBJ1-2,NA,few,TGCAGCGTTCAGGAGGTGAACTATGGCTACACCTTC,CSVQEVNYGYTF
TRBV18,TRBJ2-2,NA,few,TGTGCCAGCTCACCCTCGAGAGGGGCGTTCACCGGGGAGCTGTTTTTT,CASSPSRGAFTGELFF
TRBV28,TRBJ1-4,NA,NA,TGTGCCAGCAGTTTAATGAGCCGAACTAAGAGGGAAAAACTGTTTTTT,CASSLMSRTKREKLFF
TRBV29-1,TRBJ2-7,TRBD1,many,TGCAGCGTTGGAATTGGGCAGGGGGCCTACGAGCAGTACTTC,CSVGIGQGAYEQYF
TRBV5-1,TRBJ2-3,NA,few,TGCGCCAGCAGCTCCCTAAAATTACAGGGCGATACGCAGTATTTT,CASSSLKLQGDTQYF
TRBV3-1,TRBJ1-2,TRBD1,many,TGTGCCAGCAGCCAAGCTGGGGGGACAGGGCGCTATGGCTACACCTTC,CASSQAGGTGRYGYTF
TRBV7-9,TRBJ1-2,NA,NA,TGTGCCAGCAGCTTAGACGGGGGCGGCTCTTTGGATGGCTACACCTTC,CASSLDGGGSLDGYTF
TRBV7-9,TRBJ1-4,TRBD1,NA,TGTGCCAGCGGAGGACAGGGGAATGAAAAACTGTTTTTT,CASGGQGNEKLFF
TRBV6-5,TRBJ2-3,TRBD2,NA,TGTGCCAGCATCGGGGGGGCCCTAGATACGCAGTATTTT,CASIGGALDTQYF
TRBV28,TRBJ1-6,NA,NA,TGTGCCAGCACCCCGCGAGGGGGGATAGCCCACTTT,CASTPRGGIAHF
TRBV20-1,TRBJ2-1,NA,many,TGCAGTGCTAGAGGATCTTGGGGCAATGAGCAGTTCTTC,CSARGSWGNEQFF
TRBV7-3,TRBJ1-2,NA,few,TGTGCCAGCAGCTTCGAGCCGGGCTATGGCTACACCTTC,CASSFEPGYGYTF
TRBV15,TRBJ1-1,NA,few,TGTGCCACCAGCAGAGGAGCGTTGGGCGGGAACACTGAAGCTTTCTTT,CATSRGALGGNTEAFF
TRBV6-1,TRBJ2-3,NA,few,TGTGCCAGCAGTGGATACAGGGAGAAGGGAGATACGCAGTATTTT,CASSGYREKGDTQYF
TRBV27,TRBJ1-2,NA,few,TGTGCCAGCAGTTTATCGGGCGGACACAACTATGGCTACACCTTC,CASSLSGGHNYGYTF
TRBV7-2,TRBJ2-1,TRBD1,NA,TGTGCCAGCAGCTACAGGGGAACCTACAATGAGCAGTTCTTC,CASSYRGTYNEQFF
TRBV5-1,TRBJ2-1,NA,few,TGCGCCAGCAGCTTTATAGGGAGCGAGCAGTTCTTC,CASSFIGSEQFF
TRBV20-1,TRBJ2-7,NA,NA,TGCAGTGTGGGTTACGAGCAGTACTTC,CSVGYEQYF
TRBV9,TRBJ2-3,TRBD1,NA,TGTGCCAGCAGCGTAAGTGACAGGGTCTGGACAGATACGCAGTATTTT,CASSVSDRVWTDTQYF
TRBV5-4,TRBJ2-7,TRBD2,NA,TGTGCCAGCAGCCCGGGGGGGTTGAGCTACGAGCAGTACTTC,CASSPGGLSYEQYF
TRBV12-3/TRBV12-4,TRBJ1-1,NA,NA,TGTGCCAGCAGTCGACAGGACACTGAAGCTTTCTTT,CASSRQDTEAFF
TRBV2,TRBJ1-5,NA,NA,TGTGCCAGCAGTGCTACAGGGAATAGCAATCAGCCCCAGCATTTT,CASSATGNSNQPQHF